The 7 T cell receptor beta chains given below trace back to one sample, sequenced in a study of monozygotic twins with inflammatory bowel disease. Using the 5' RACE reads, TCRdb records one entry per CDR3 protein without DNA. The clone table shows nearly 450,000 distinct CDR3 sequences, with the ten largest holding roughly 2.3%. Input material: blood. These receptors came from a human donor with ulcerative colitis or Crohn's disease, or a healthy co-twin of an affected twin (not recorded which).

J is TRBJ2-1 and V is TRBV15; TCRdb's D call, TRBD1, is unchecked because there is no DNA. Germline values: CDR1 LNHNV, CDR2 YYDKDF (reference sequence). The CDR3 covers 16 residues. The CDR3 loop is CATSRVGDRGINEQFF.

The chain combines TRBV20-1 with TRBJ2-1. Germline loops: CDR1 DFQATT, CDR2 SNEGSKA (reference sequence). This CDR3 has 15 amino acids. The CDR3 protein is CSARLHLGKTNEQFF.

The genes are TRBV7-2 and TRBJ2-1; the TRBD1 assignment by TCRdb is unverifiable without DNA. This CDR3 is 18 amino acids long. Germline assignment: CDR1 SGHTA and CDR2 FQGNSA. The CDR3 reads CASSLTTGVSPNKNEQFF.

V gene TRBV7-9 combines with J gene TRBJ1-4; TCRdb picks TRBD1, but there is no DNA to check that call. CDR1 and CDR2 (germline): SEHNR, FQNEAQ (reference sequence). The CDR3 spans 14 residues. The CDR3 reads CASSIRQGGEKLFF. Looking up the rest from reference TRBV7-9 and TRBJ1-4 gives the full variable domain: DTGVSQNPRHKITKRGQNVTFRCDPISEHNRLYWYRQTLGQGPEFLTYFQNEAQLEKSRLLSDRFSAERPKGSFSTLEIQRTEQGDSAMYLCASSIRQGGEKLFFGSGTQLSVL.

J is TRBJ1-1 and V is TRBV5-1. Germline CDR1 is SGHRS and CDR2 is YFSETQ. The CDR3 extends over 14 amino acids. CDR3: CASSKSEVGTEAFF.

The chain couples TRBV7-9 to TRBJ2-3; the D gene TCRdb calls, TRBD1, cannot be checked with no DNA. From germline, CDR1 is SEHNR and CDR2 FQNEAQ (reference sequence). The CDR3 is 16 amino acids. The CDR3 reads CASSLLRDGGTDTQYF.

The J gene is TRBJ2-1, the V gene TRBV27; absent DNA, TCRdb's TRBD2 call cannot be checked. CDR1 MNHEY and CDR2 SMNVEV come from the germline V gene (reference sequence). The CDR3 spans 20 residues. This chain's CDR3 is CASSFAPNLSTAPANNEQFF.